This T cell receptor beta chain was documented in a study of blood T cell repertoires in COVID-19. Germline CDR1 and CDR2: SGHDT and YYEEEE. V shed 1 base and J shed 2 bases, with 9 bases lying between them. The CDR3 extends over 14 amino acids. Sequencing was performed with immunoSEQ multiplex PCR; in TCRdb, only in-frame clones are kept and a portion is missing. The data show 95,000 to 150,000 clones, 82% seen once. This clonotype was obtained from a woman aged 70-85 years with acute or convalescent COVID-19. The V call is TRBV5-6, the J call TRBJ1-2, with D unclear. Sequenced: peripheral blood. The CDR3 loop is CASSLRVLNYGYTF. The CDR3 DNA is TGTGCCAGCAGCTTGCGAGTGTTAAACTATGGCTACACCTTC.